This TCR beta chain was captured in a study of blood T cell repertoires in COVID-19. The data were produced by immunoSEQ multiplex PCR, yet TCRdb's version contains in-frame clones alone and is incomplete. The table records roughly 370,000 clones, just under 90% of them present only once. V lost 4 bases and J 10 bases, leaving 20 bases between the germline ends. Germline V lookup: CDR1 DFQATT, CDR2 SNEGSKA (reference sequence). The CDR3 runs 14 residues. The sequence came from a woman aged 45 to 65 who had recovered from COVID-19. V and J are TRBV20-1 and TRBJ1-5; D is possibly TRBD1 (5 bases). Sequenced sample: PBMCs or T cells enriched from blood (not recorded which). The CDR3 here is CSANDETKGYPQHF. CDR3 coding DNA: TGCAGTGCTAATGATGAAACGAAGGGGTATCCCCAGCATTTT.